This is a list of T cell receptor beta chains from one sample in a study of naive and memory T cell subsets. TCRdb itself ran the UMI-ligation and nested PCR reads through MiXCR, one entry per CDR3 protein. The data contain tens of thousands of distinct CDR3 sequences, 10% to 15% of them singletons. Sequencing was performed on effector memory CD4+ T cells from blood. Source of these receptors: a human donor in good health. The CDR3 runs from the conserved cysteine through the conserved F or W. The D gene is left open where the match is weak. The listing skips clone size in some rows; elsewhere it reads once, few, many or a size class.

D gene	V gene	clone size	J gene	CDR3 DNA	CDR3 protein
-	TRBV3-1	medium-sized	TRBJ2-7	TGTGCCAGCAGCCAGGGGTTGGGCTACGAGCAGTACTTC	CASSQGLGYEQYF
-	TRBV7-3	many	TRBJ2-7	TGTGCCAGCAGCCCCGGCGGAGCCGGCGGCTACGAGCAGTACTTC	CASSPGGAGGYEQYF
TRBD1	TRBV7-2	-	TRBJ1-1	TGTGCCAGCAGCAGACAGGGCGACACTGAAGCTTTCTTT	CASSRQGDTEAFF
-	TRBV20-1	-	TRBJ1-1	TGCAGCACGCTCACCGGGGGAGTTGAAGCTTTCTTT	CSTLTGGVEAFF
TRBD1	TRBV5-5	-	TRBJ1-4	TGTGCCAGCAGCTTCCTCCCAGGGGGTAACGAAAAACTGTTTTTT	CASSFLPGGNEKLFF
-	TRBV6-1	-	TRBJ2-3	TGTGCCAGCAGTGAGATGACTGGCACAGATACGCAGTATTTT	CASSEMTGTDTQYF
-	TRBV21-1	-	TRBJ2-7	TGTGCCAGCAGCAAAGAGATGCGGCGGGGAACCCAAAGAAACTACGAGCAGTACTTC	CASSKEMRRGTQRNYEQYF
-	TRBV12-3/TRBV12-4	-	TRBJ1-2	TGTGCCAGCAGTTTTGGGGGGGCGGACTATGGCTACACCTTC	CASSFGGADYGYTF
TRBD1	TRBV6-5	many	TRBJ1-2	TGTGCCAGCCACCAGGGGGGCTATGGCTACACCTTC	CASHQGGYGYTF
-	TRBV11-2	many	TRBJ2-7	TGTGCCAGCAGCTTCGATCACTACGAGCAGTACTTC	CASSFDHYEQYF
-	TRBV7-2	many	TRBJ2-3	TGTGCCAGCAGCTTAGCTTCGAATCGCGCAGATACGCAGTATTTT	CASSLASNRADTQYF
TRBD1	TRBV5-1	few	TRBJ1-1	TGCGCCAGCAGCGGGGGACAGTTGAACACTGAAGCTTTCTTT	CASSGGQLNTEAFF
-	TRBV18	few	TRBJ2-5	TGTGCCAGCTCACCAGCCCCACAAGAGACCCAGTACTTC	CASSPAPQETQYF
-	TRBV29-1	few	TRBJ1-2	TGCAGCGCGATGACAGTCCTCTATGGCTACACCTTC	CSAMTVLYGYTF
-	TRBV4-3	-	TRBJ1-2	TGCGCCAGCAGCCAAGAGGCAGGCATCTATGGCTACACCTTC	CASSQEAGIYGYTF
TRBD2	TRBV6-2/TRBV6-3	few	TRBJ2-2	TGTGCCAGCAGACCGGGACTAGCGGGGAGAGGGGAGCTGTTTTTT	CASRPGLAGRGELFF
TRBD1	TRBV5-1	many	TRBJ2-7	TGCGCCAGCAGCTTGGAACCGGGACAGGGGTACGAGCAGTACTTC	CASSLEPGQGYEQYF
TRBD1	TRBV15	few	TRBJ1-6	TGTGCCACCAGCAGAGGACAGGGGGTTGGCTATAATTCACCCCTCCACTTT	CATSRGQGVGYNSPLHF
-	TRBV6-1	few	TRBJ2-1	TGTGCCAGCAGAGCAGGAGCGCCTGCGGCGTACAATGAGCAGTTCTTC	CASRAGAPAAYNEQFF
-	TRBV27	many	TRBJ2-5	TGTGCCAGCAGTTTAGAGGCAACTTGGTACTTC	CASSLEATWYF
-	TRBV20-1	few	TRBJ2-5	TGCAGTGCTAGACTTCGTGGGGGTGGGGAGACCCAGTACTTC	CSARLRGGGETQYF
-	TRBV10-1	few	TRBJ2-5	TGCGCCAGCTCAGGGGCGGGAGAGACCCAGTACTTC	CASSGAGETQYF